These 22 T cell receptor beta chains were all obtained from the same sample, sequenced in a study of CD4 T cells in relation to SARS-CoV-2 and coronaviruses. These receptors lack a known antigen. Profiling relied on immunoSEQ multiplex PCR, and the TCRdb table lists in-frame clones only, not all of them. The repertoire consists of about 29,000 clones, with roughly three quarters occurring once and the leading ten covering about 16%. CD4+ T cells from unexposed donors were obtained before the COVID-19 pandemic (2011-2018). Isolation of CD4+ T cells took place after around 11 days in culture. The source material was CD4+ T cells from PBMCs, cultured in vitro. The receptor set was obtained from a human donor in good health.

V and J are TRBV3-1 (or the pseudogene TRBV3-2) and TRBJ2-2, with D uncertain. V was trimmed by 4 bases and J by 8 bases, leaving 8 bases between them. Germline V gives CDR1 LGHDT, CDR2 YNNKEL (reference sequence). The CDR3 loop spans 12 amino acids. The CDR3 DNA is TGTGCCAGCAGCCTAAGATGGGGGGAGCTGTTTTTT. This codes for CASSLRWGELFF.

V is TRBV4-3 and J is TRBJ1-2; TRBD1 is a possible D gene (6 bases). This CDR3 is 14 amino acids long. Trimming pared 1 base from V and 4 bases from J, leaving 10 bases between. Per germline, CDR1 LGHNA and CDR2 YSLEER. CDR3 bases: TGCGCCAGCAGCCAAGGGAAGGGGGGCTATGGCTACACCTTC. Its protein product is CASSQGKGGYGYTF.

The gene calls are TRBV12-3 or TRBV12-4 and TRBJ2-5; D uncertain. The V end was cut by 3 bases, the J end by 3 bases, with 8 bases between. This CDR3 contains 13 residues. CDR3 loop: CASSFGREETQYF. The DNA for the CDR3 is TGTGCCAGCAGTTTCGGGCGCGAAGAGACCCAGTACTTC.

This clone has only a few counts. The chain combines TRBV10-3 with TRBJ2-7; a possible D gene is TRBD1 (5 bases). The ends were cut back, 5 bases at V and 5 bases at J, with 13 bases in the middle. The germline CDR1 and CDR2 sequences are ENHRY and SYGVKD. The CDR3 covers 13 residues. CDR3 region: CAISLAGINEQYF. The CDR3 coding sequence is TGTGCCATCAGTTTGGCAGGGATCAACGAGCAGTACTTC.

This clone was recorded once. This chain links TRBV11-3 with TRBJ2-3; maybe TRBD1 (6 bases). From germline, CDR1 is SGHNT and CDR2 YENEEA. This CDR3 contains 16 residues. V gave up 3 bases and J gave up 2 bases, with 15 bases separating them. CDR3 sequence (DNA): TGTGCCAGCAGCTTTGGGAACCGGGACAACACAGATACGCAGTATTTT. Translation gives CASSFGNRDNTDTQYF.

Here the CDR3 reads CASSTTTAAGTDTQYF. As DNA, the CDR3 is TGTGCCAGCAGCACTACGACCGCGGCTGGCACAGATACGCAGTATTTT. The chain joins TRBV9 to TRBJ2-3; D unclear. Trimming shortened V by 4 bases and J by 1 base, and 16 bases separated the two germline ends. Germline CDR1 and CDR2: SGDLS and YYNGEE. This CDR3 comprises 16 residues.

The chain is built from TRBV6-6 and TRBJ2-1; no clear D gene. Germline CDR1 and CDR2: MNHNY and SVGAGI (reference sequence). This CDR3 comprises 13 residues. V was trimmed by 0 bases and J by 4 bases, leaving 4 bases between them. The CDR3 spells CASSYSGYNEQFF. DNA for the CDR3: TGTGCCAGCAGTTACTCAGGGTACAATGAGCAGTTCTTC.

The gene calls are TRBV6-2 or TRBV6-3 and TRBJ2-3, with 10 bases identical to TRBD2. The CDR3 loop spans 16 amino acids. Trimming at V came to 2 bases and at J to 7 bases, leaving 9 bases not matched to a gene. Germline V CDR1 and CDR2: MNHEY, SVGEGT. The DNA of the CDR3 is TGTGCCAGCAGTTACCCTAGCGGGGGTTCTCGAAATACGCAGTATTTT. It codes for CASSYPSGGSRNTQYF.

The chain links TRBV7-9 to TRBJ2-1, with D perhaps TRBD1 (6 bases). The germline V gene has CDR1 SEHNR and CDR2 FQNEAQ (reference sequence). CDR3 length: 17 amino acids. The V and J ends lost 2 bases and 0 bases respectively, with 14 bases between them. CDR3 DNA sequence: TGTGCCAGCAGCTTACCACAGGGAAAGGGCTCCTACAATGAGCAGTTCTTC. Its protein product is CASSLPQGKGSYNEQFF.

The rearrangement links TRBV4-1 to TRBJ2-6; the D is unclear. In germline, CDR1 is MGHRA, CDR2 YSYEKL. The CDR3 is 14 residues long. V was shortened by 0 bases and J by 5 bases, with 5 bases between the two germline ends. The CDR3 bases are TGCGCCAGCAGCCAAGAGGGCAGGGCCAACGTCCTGACTTTC. It encodes CASSQEGRANVLTF.

The CDR3 region has the DNA TGTGCCAGCAGCTTTCGAACAGCTAACAATGAGCAGTTCTTC. Its protein is CASSFRTANNEQFF. This chain connects TRBV7-3 to TRBJ2-1, with D unclear. The length of the CDR3 is 14 residues. Germline lookup yields CDR1 SGHTA and CDR2 FQGTGA. Deletions cut 3 bases from V and 5 bases from J, with 11 bases between.

This clone has just a few counts. V usage is TRBV3-1 (or the pseudogene TRBV3-2) and J usage is TRBJ2-2; unclear D gene. The length of the CDR3 is 10 residues. Germline CDR1 is LGHDT and CDR2 is YNNKEL (reference sequence). Trimming shortened V by 10 bases and J by 8 bases, and 8 bases separated the two germline ends. The CDR3 reads CATIEGELFF. For the CDR3, the DNA is TGTGCCACCATAGAAGGGGAGCTGTTTTTT.

The chain joins TRBV7-3 to TRBJ2-3; the D gene is possibly TRBD1 (6 bases). Germline loops: CDR1 SGHTA, CDR2 FQGTGA. CDR3 length equals 14 residues. Trimming took 10 bases from V and 6 from J, leaving 20 bases between them. CDR3 residues: CATGRGTRGDTQYF. The CDR3 DNA sequence: TGTGCCACCGGCCGCGGCACAAGGGGGGATACGCAGTATTTT.

This rearrangement joins TRBV24-1 to TRBJ2-5, with 7 positions matching TRBD1. Germline V gene lookup returns CDR1 KGHDR and CDR2 SFDVKD. J lost 5 bases, V lost 4 bases, and 9 bases had no gene match. CDR3 length equals 15 residues. The CDR3 region has the DNA TGTGCCACCAGTGAAGGGGACAGCGGTAGGGAGACCCAGTACTTC. This encodes CATSEGDSGRETQYF.

The chain employs TRBV25-1 and TRBJ1-1; D is perhaps TRBD1 (6 bases). Trimming removed 6 bases from V and 5 bases from J, with 16 bases in between. The CDR3 runs 14 residues. Per germline, CDR1 MGHDK and CDR2 SYGVNS. CDR3 nucleotides: TGTGCCAGCAGGGGGGGGGCAGGACAGACTGAAGCTTTCTTT. Its protein product is CASRGGAGQTEAFF. Drawing the rest from reference TRBV25-1 and TRBJ1-1, the complete variable domain is EADIYQTPRYLVIGTGKKITLECSQTMGHDKMYWYQQDPGMELHLIHYSYGVNSTEKGDLSSESTVSRIRTEHFPLTLESARPSHTSQYLCASRGGAGQTEAFFGQGTRLTVV.

This chain joins TRBV4-3 and TRBJ1-1; TRBD1 is a possible D gene (6 bases). There are 16 residues in the CDR3. V was shortened by 1 base and J by 5 bases, with 17 bases between the two germline ends. Per germline, CDR1 LGHNA and CDR2 YSLEER. CDR3 DNA sequence: TGCGCCAGCAGCCAAGCCCCCCAACAGGGCGGGACTGAAGCTTTCTTT. Encoded protein: CASSQAPQQGGTEAFF.

The chain combines TRBV4-2 with TRBJ1-2; 7 nucleotides align to TRBD1. The V gene's germline CDR1 is LGHNA and CDR2 YNFKEQ. The CDR3 has 15 residues. The trim removed 4 bases at V and 3 bases at J, leaving 8 bases unmatched. CDR3 bases: TGTGCCAGCAGCCCCCGGCAGGGGGGCGACTATGGCTACACCTTC. It encodes CASSPRQGGDYGYTF.

V and J are TRBV6-2 or TRBV6-3 and TRBJ2-7; TRBD2 matches at 7 bases. CDR1 and CDR2 (germline): MNHEY, SVGEGT. This CDR3 is 15 amino acids long. V shed 5 bases, J shed 7 bases, and the junction held 14 bases outside the gene matches. The CDR3 loop reads CASSSLDSGRGEQYF. The CDR3 nucleotides read TGTGCCAGCAGTAGCCTCGATAGCGGGCGCGGGGAGCAGTACTTC.

The V call is TRBV9, the J call TRBJ2-7; D is tentatively TRBD1 or TRBD2 (5 bases each). CDR1 is SGDLS, CDR2 YYNGEE, per germline. V dropped 4 bases and J dropped 0 bases, with 20 bases sitting between them. CDR3 size: 17 residues. The CDR3 coding sequence is TGTGCCAGCAGCCCCCGAGGAGGACATAAAGACTCCTACGAGCAGTACTTC. This sequence encodes CASSPRGGHKDSYEQYF. The whole variable domain, remainder taken from reference TRBV9 and TRBJ2-7, is DSGVTQTPKHLITATGQRVTLRCSPRSGDLSVYWYQQSLDQGLQFLIQYYNGEERAKGNILERFSAQQFPDLHSELNLSSLELGDSALYFCASSPRGGHKDSYEQYFGPGTRLTVT.

J is TRBJ1-6 and V is TRBV6-5; TRBD1 is a possible D gene (6 bases). The CDR3 is 15 amino acids. V lost 5 bases and J lost 4, with 12 bases in between. Germline CDR1 and CDR2: MNHEY and SVGAGI. Here the CDR3 DNA reads TGTGCCAGCAGTCCACAGGGAGGGTATAATTCACCCCTCCACTTT. Translating gives CASSPQGGYNSPLHF.

CDR3 bases: TGTGCCAGCAGCCCCACAGAAAACACCGGGGAGCTGTTTTTT. It codes for CASSPTENTGELFF. The rearrangement links TRBV6-5 to TRBJ2-2; D uncertain. The CDR3 runs to 14 residues. Germline values: CDR1 MNHEY, CDR2 SVGAGI. The germline V and J ends were trimmed by 6 bases and 2 bases, with 10 bases remaining between them.

The table lists this clone with a count of one. The J gene is TRBJ1-3, the V gene TRBV7-2; the D gene is possibly TRBD1 (6 bases). The ends were cut back, 5 bases at V and 0 bases at J, with 11 bases in the middle. Germline CDR1 reads SGHTA; CDR2 reads FQGNSA. The CDR3 is made up of 15 amino acids. CDR3 sequence (DNA): TGTGCCAGCAGCCCTCAACAGGGCTCTGGAAACACCATATATTTT. This sequence encodes CASSPQQGSGNTIYF.